The 7 T cell receptor beta chains listed next were all sequenced from one sample in a study of blood T cell repertoires in COVID-19. Libraries were prepared by immunoSEQ multiplex PCR; TCRdb keeps only in-frame clonotypes and omits some of them. This repertoire shows approximately 300,000 clones, roughly 82% found once; its top ten account for 1.6%. The sequenced sample was peripheral blood. These receptors all stem from a woman aged 50 to 65 with acute or convalescent COVID-19.

This clone has only a few counts. CDR3 bases: TGTGCCAGCCGCTCCGGGACTAGCGTGTATTTT. Its protein product is CASRSGTSVYF. The V call is TRBV2, the J call TRBJ2-3, with 10 nucleotides matching TRBD2. This CDR3 is 11 amino acids long. The J segment lost 14 bases and the V segment lost 8 bases, leaving 7 bases of the junction unmatched. CDR1 and CDR2 (germline): SNHLY, FYNNEI.

In regard to this clone: Within the sample, other DNA sequences also encode this same CDR3. DNA for the CDR3: TGTGCCAGCTCACCACCGCGGGACCGTAATGAAAAACTGTTTTTT. Translating gives CASSPPRDRNEKLFF. The V call is TRBV18, the J call TRBJ1-4; D may be TRBD1 (5 bases). V lost 0 bases and J 4 bases, leaving 9 bases between the germline ends. This CDR3 region has 15 residues. Germline V gene data show CDR1 as KGHSH and CDR2 as LQKENI.

The chain joins TRBV5-3 to TRBJ1-1; TRBD1 matches 7 bases. TRBV5-3 is an ORF, and what it does is uncertain. There are 17 residues in the CDR3. Germline trimming cut 1 base from V and 0 bases from J; bases unmatched to any gene: 9. The CDR3 sequence is CARSLLRDRGMNTEAFF. The CDR3 DNA reads as TGTGCCAGAAGCTTGTTACGGGACAGAGGGATGAACACTGAAGCTTTCTTT.

The chain combines TRBV9 with TRBJ2-1, with 9 positions matching TRBD2. The V gene's germline CDR1 is SGDLS and CDR2 YYNGEE. The ends lost 1 base at V and 6 bases at J; junction bases unmatched: 5. The CDR3 spans 15 residues. The CDR3 DNA reads as TGTGCCAGCAGCGTACTAGCGGGATCAGGCAATGAGCAGTTCTTC. It is translated as CASSVLAGSGNEQFF. Full variable domain (remainder filled in from reference TRBV9 and TRBJ2-1): DSGVTQTPKHLITATGQRVTLRCSPRSGDLSVYWYQQSLDQGLQFLIQYYNGEERAKGNILERFSAQQFPDLHSELNLSSLELGDSALYFCASSVLAGSGNEQFFGPGTRLTVL.

This clone has just one count. The chain joins TRBV18 to TRBJ1-2; D is unresolved. The CDR3 extends over 13 amino acids. Germline CDR1 is KGHSH and CDR2 is LQKENI. Deletions cut 3 bases from V and 2 bases from J, with 7 bases between. CDR3 DNA: TGTGCCAGCTCACCCGGGAACAACTATGGCTACACCTTC. It yields the protein CASSPGNNYGYTF.

V and J are TRBV27 and TRBJ1-6; 8 nucleotides line up with TRBD1. This CDR3 comprises 14 residues. The J segment lost 14 bases and the V segment lost 6 bases, leaving 12 bases of the junction unmatched. Germline CDR1 MNHEY, CDR2 SMNVEV (reference sequence). Here the CDR3 DNA reads TGTGCCAGCAGGCTGCAGGGGGCTGGAAGGGCCCTCCACTTT. Its protein is CASRLQGAGRALHF.

The rearrangement joins TRBV3-1 (or the pseudogene TRBV3-2) to TRBJ2-3; 7 bases are shared with TRBD2. With 0 bases clipped from V and 4 bases from J, the junction kept 4 bases outside the gene matches. CDR1 is LGHDT and CDR2 is YNNKEL in the germline V gene (reference sequence). The CDR3 has 15 residues. CDR3 amino acids: CASSQEGRAADTQYF. DNA of the CDR3: TGTGCCAGCAGCCAAGAGGGGAGGGCCGCAGATACGCAGTATTTT.